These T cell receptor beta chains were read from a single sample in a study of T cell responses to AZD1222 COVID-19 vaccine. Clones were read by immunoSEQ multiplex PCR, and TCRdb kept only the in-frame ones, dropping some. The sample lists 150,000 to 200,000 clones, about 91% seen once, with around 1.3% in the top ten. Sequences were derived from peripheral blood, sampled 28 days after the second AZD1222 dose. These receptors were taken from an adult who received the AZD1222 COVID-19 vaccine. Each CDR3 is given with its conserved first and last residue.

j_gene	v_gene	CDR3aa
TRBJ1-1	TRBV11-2	CASSLQGWTEAFF
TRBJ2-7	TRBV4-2	CASSQGTSGSSYEQYF
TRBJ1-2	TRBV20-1	CSVTANYGYTF
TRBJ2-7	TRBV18	CASSARQGARGTYEQYF
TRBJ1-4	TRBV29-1	CSVGTGDEKLFF
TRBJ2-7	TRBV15	CATSSVGLGTGREQYF
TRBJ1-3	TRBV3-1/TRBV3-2	CASSQDPAGTFGNTIYF
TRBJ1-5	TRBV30	CAWDTGGQPQHF
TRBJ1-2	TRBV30	CAWRGPGQNYGYTF
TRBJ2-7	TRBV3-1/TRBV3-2	CASSQDRGPEEQYF
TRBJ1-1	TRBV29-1	CSVGTAAGAFF
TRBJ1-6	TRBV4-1	CASSQDITGLNSPLHF
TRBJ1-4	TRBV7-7	CAVKTGPLEKLFF
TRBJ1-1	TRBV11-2	CASSLAFSSFF
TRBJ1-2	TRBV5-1	CASSLTSGRYYGYTF
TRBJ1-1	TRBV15	CATSRDVGRLNTEAFF
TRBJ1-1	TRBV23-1	CASSQPGQGGTEAFF
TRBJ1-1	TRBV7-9	CASSFLTNTEAFF
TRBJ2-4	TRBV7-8	CASSLGSSGGRNIQYF
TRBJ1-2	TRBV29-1	CSVETGNYGYTF
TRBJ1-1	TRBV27	CASSYAGRGQSNTEAFF
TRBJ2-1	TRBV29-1	CSVYTTDRGYNEQFF
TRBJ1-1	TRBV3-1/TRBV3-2	CASSRRPLSPTEAFF
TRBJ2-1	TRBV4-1	CASSQDGGREQFF
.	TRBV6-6	CASSQQGRWVSGNTIYF
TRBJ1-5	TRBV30	CAWSSQANQPQHF
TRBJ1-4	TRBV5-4	CASSPSGPGNEKLFF
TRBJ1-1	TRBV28	CASRSSTEAFF
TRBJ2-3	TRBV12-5	CASGPQGWDTQYF
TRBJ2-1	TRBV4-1	CASSQVGSGGPSLGDEQFF
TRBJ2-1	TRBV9	CASSLSGQGAGVNQFF
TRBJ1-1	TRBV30	CAWSPSGTGVTEAFF
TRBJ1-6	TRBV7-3	CASSLTQGTDSPLHF
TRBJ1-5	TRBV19	CASTPLPGEGQPQHF
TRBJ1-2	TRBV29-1	CSVEGGTYGYTF
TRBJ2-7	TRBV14	CASSRRLAGLYYEQYF
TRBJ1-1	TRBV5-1	CASSSSGGANTEAFF
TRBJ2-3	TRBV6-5	CASSLQGIEYF
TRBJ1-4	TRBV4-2	CASSHAMAGRTNEKLFF
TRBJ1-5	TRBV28	CASYGWTGGIFPDQPQHF
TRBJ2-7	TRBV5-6	CASSWGLAVAYEQYF
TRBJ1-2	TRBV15	CATSRDPLGGYGYTF